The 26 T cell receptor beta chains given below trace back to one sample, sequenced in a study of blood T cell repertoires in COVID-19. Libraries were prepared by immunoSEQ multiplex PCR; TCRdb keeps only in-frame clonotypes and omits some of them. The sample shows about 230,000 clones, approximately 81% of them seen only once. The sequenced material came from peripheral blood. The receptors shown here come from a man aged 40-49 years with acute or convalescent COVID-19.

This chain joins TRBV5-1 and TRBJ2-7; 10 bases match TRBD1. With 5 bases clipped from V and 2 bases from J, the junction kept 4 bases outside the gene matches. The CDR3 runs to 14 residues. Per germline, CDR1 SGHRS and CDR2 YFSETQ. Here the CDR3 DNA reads TGCGCCAGCAGTTGGGGGACAGGGGCCTACGAGCAGTACTTC. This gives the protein CASSWGTGAYEQYF.

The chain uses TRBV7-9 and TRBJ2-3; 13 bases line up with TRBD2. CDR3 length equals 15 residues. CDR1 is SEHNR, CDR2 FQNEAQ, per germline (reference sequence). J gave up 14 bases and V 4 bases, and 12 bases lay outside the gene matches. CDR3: CASSSTSGGPLRPYF. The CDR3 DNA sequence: TGTGCCAGCAGCTCGACTAGCGGGGGGCCCCTTCGACCGTATTTT.

The DNA for the CDR3 is TGTGCCAGCAGAGGGACAGGATATAATTCACCCCTCCACTTT. Its protein product is CASRGTGYNSPLHF. The rearrangement uses TRBV6-5 and TRBJ1-6, with TRBD1 identical over 8 bases. The CDR3 has 14 residues. The germline gives CDR1 MNHEY, CDR2 SVGAGI. Trimming took 6 bases from V and 4 from J; bases not matched to a gene: 2.

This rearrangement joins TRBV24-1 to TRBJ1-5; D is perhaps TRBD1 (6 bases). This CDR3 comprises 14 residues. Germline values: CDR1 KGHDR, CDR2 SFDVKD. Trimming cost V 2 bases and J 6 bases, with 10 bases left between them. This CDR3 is CATSDSNRVQPQHF. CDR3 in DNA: TGTGCCACCAGTGATTCAAACAGGGTTCAGCCCCAGCATTTT.

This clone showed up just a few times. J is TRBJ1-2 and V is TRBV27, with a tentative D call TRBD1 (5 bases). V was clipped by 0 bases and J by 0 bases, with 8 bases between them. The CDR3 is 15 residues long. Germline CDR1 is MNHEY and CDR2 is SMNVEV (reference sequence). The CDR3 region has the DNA TGTGCCAGCAGTTTATCGGTCAGGGCTAACTATGGCTACACCTTC. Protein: CASSLSVRANYGYTF.

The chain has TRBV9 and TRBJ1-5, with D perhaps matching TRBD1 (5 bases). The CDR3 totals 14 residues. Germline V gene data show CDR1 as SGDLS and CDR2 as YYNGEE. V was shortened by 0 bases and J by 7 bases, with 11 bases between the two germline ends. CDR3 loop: CASSVEGVGQPQHF. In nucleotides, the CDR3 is TGTGCCAGCAGCGTAGAAGGGGTGGGCCAGCCCCAGCATTTT.

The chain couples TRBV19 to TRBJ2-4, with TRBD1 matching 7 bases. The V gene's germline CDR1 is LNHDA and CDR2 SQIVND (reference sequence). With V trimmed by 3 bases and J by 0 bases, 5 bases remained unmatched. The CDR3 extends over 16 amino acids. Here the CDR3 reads CASSMTGLLAKNIQYF. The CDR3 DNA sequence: TGTGCCAGTAGTATGACAGGGCTTTTAGCCAAAAACATTCAGTACTTC.

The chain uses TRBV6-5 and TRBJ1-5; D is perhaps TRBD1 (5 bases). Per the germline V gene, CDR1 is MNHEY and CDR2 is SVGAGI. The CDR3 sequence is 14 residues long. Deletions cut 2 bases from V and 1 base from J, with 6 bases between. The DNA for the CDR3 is TGTGCCAGCAGTTACGACAGCAGCAATCAGCCCCAGCATTTT. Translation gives CASSYDSSNQPQHF.

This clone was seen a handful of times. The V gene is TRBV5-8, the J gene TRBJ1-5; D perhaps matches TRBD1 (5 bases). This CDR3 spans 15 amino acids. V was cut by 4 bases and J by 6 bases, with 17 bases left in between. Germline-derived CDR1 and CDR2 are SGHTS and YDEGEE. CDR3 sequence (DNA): TGTGCCAGCAGCCCCGGGACGCGCGGGGTTCAGCCCCAGCATTTT. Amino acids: CASSPGTRGVQPQHF.

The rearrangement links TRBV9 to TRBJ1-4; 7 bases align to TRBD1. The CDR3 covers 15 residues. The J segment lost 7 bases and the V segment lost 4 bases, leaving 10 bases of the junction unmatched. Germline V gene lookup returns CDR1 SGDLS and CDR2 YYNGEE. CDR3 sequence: CASSPTTGSGEKLFF. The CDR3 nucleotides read TGTGCCAGCAGCCCAACGACAGGGAGTGGTGAAAAACTGTTTTTT.

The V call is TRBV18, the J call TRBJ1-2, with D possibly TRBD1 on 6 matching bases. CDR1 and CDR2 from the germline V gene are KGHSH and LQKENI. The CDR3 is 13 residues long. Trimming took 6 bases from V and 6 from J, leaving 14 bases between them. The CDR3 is CASSPQGRDGYTF. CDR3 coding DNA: TGTGCCAGCTCGCCTCAGGGGAGGGATGGCTACACCTTC.

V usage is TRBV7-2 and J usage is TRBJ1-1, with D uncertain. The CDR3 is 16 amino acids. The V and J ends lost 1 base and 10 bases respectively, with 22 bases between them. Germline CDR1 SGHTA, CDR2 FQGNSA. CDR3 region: CASSLESGVSGVGAFF. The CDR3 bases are TGTGCCAGCAGCTTAGAAAGCGGGGTGTCTGGGGTCGGAGCTTTCTTT.

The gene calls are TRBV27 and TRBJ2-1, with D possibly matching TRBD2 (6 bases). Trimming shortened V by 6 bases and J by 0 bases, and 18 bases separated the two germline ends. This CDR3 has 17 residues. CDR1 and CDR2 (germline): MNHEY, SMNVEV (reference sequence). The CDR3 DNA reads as TGTGCCAGCAGGAATCCGGGGGAGAGGAGCTCCTACAATGAGCAGTTCTTC. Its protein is CASRNPGERSSYNEQFF.

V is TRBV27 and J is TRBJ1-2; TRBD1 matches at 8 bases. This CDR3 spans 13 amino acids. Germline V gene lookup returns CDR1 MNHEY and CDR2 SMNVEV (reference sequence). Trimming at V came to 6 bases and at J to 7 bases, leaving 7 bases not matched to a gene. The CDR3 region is CASSLGQGLGYTF. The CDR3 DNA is TGTGCCAGCAGCCTCGGACAGGGACTTGGCTACACCTTC.

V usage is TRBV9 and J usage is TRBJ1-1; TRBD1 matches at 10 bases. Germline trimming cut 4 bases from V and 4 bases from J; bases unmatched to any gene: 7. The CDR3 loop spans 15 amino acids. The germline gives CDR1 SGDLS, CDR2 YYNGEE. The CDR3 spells CASSSRTGGRTEAFF. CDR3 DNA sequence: TGTGCCAGCAGCTCGAGGACAGGGGGTCGCACTGAAGCTTTCTTT.

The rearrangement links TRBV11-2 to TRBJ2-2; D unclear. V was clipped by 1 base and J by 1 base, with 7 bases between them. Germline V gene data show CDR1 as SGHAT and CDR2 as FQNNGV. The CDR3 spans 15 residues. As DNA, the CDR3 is TGTGCCAGCAGCTTAGGTGCAGGGAACACCGGGGAGCTGTTTTTT. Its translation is CASSLGAGNTGELFF.

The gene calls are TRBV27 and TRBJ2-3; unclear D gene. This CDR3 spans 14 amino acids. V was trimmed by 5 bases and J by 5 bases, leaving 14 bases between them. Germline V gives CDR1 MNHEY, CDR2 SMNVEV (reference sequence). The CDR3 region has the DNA TGTGCCAGCAGTCCCCTCCCTTCGGGAGATACGCAGTATTTT. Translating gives CASSPLPSGDTQYF.

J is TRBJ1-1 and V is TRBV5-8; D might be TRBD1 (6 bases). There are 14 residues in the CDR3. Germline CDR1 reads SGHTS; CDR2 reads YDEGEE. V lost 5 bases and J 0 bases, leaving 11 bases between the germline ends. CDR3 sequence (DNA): TGTGCCAGCAGTCTGGGGGCTCTGAACACTGAAGCTTTCTTT. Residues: CASSLGALNTEAFF.

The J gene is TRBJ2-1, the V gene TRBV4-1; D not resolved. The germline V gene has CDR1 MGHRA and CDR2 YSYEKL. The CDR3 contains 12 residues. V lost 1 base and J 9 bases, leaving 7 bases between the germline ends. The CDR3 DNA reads TGCGCCAGCAGCCAAGGAGGCATTGAGCAGTTCTTC. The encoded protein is CASSQGGIEQFF.

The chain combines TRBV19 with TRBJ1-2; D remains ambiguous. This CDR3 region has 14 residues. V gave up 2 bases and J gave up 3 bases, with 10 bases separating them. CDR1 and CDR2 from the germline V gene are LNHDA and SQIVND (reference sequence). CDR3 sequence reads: CASSIRGTDYGYTF. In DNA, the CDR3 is TGTGCCAGTAGTATACGGGGAACGGACTATGGCTACACCTTC.

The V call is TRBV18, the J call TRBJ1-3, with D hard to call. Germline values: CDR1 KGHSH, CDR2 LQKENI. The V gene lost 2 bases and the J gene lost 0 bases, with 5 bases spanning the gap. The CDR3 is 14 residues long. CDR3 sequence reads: CASSPESSGNTIYF. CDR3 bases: TGTGCCAGCTCACCAGAGAGCTCTGGAAACACCATATATTTT.

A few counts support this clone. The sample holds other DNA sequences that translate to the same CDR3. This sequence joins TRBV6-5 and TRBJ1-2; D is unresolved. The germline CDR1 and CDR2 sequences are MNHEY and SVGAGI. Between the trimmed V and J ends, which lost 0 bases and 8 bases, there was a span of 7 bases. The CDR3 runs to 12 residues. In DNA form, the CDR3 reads TGTGCCAGCAGTTACTCAACGGGAGGCTACACCTTC. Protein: CASSYSTGGYTF.

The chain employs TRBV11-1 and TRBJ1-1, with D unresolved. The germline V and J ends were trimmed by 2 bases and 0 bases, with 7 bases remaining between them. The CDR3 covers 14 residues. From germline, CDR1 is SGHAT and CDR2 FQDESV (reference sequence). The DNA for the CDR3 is TGTGCCAGCAGCTTACACAGATTGAACACTGAAGCTTTCTTT. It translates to CASSLHRLNTEAFF. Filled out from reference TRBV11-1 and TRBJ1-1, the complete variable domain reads EAEVAQSPRYKITEKSQAVAFWCDPISGHATLYWYRQILGQGPELLVQFQDESVVDDSQLPKDRFSAERLKGVDSTLKIQPAELGDSAMYLCASSLHRLNTEAFFGQGTRLTVV.

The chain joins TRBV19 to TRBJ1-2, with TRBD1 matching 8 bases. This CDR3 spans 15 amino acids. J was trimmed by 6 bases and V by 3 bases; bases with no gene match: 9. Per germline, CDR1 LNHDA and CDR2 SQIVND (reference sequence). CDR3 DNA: TGTGCCAGTAGTATCGACAGGGGCCTAGGGGATGGCTACACCTTC. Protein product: CASSIDRGLGDGYTF.

The CDR3 sequence is CASSHPGGGAVGELFF. The CDR3 bases are TGTGCCAGCAGCCACCCGGGTGGGGGGGCGGTCGGGGAGCTGTTTTTT. This sequence joins TRBV11-1 and TRBJ2-2; D might be TRBD2 (7 bases). In germline, CDR1 is SGHAT, CDR2 FQDESV (reference sequence). Trimming removed 5 bases at V and 7 bases at J, with 20 bases between. The CDR3 loop spans 16 amino acids.

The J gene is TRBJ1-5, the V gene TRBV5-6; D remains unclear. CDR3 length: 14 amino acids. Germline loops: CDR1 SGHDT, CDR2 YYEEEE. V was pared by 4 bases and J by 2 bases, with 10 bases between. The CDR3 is CASSLMRGNQPQHF. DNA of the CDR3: TGTGCCAGCAGCCTAATGCGGGGCAATCAGCCCCAGCATTTT.